The rows below give T cell receptor beta chains drawn from one sample of a study of cytomegalovirus exposure and HLA in healthy donors. Clones were sequenced by immunoSEQ multiplex PCR, and TCRdb holds only the in-frame ones, with some missing. The table shows roughly 80,000 clones, with about four fifths occurring only once. Sample: PBMCs. The receptors were sampled from a woman aged 25 to 39 in good health and CMV-seronegative. The conserved cysteine and the conserved F or W are not part of the CDR3 here.

j_gene,v_gene,CDR3aa
TRBJ2-1,TRBV19,ASSSGSSYNEQF
TRBJ1-1,TRBV5-1,ASSPDRGGTEAF
TRBJ2-2,TRBV2,ASNMLGSTGELF
TRBJ2-7,TRBV5-1,ASSLGQAPYEQY
TRBJ2-1,TRBV2,ASSERGLATVNEQF
TRBJ2-7,TRBV28,ASTTLTRGYEQY
TRBJ2-1,TRBV12-5,ASGLTRGAGEYYNEQF
TRBJ1-2,TRBV19,ASSTDRVYFSGYT
TRBJ2-1,TRBV28,ASSLTSGAANEQF
TRBJ2-2,TRBV7-3,ASSPHSGKYTGELF
TRBJ1-2,TRBV7-8,ASSLAVTGSYGYT
TRBJ2-1,TRBV19,ASSTNKNNEQF
TRBJ2-7,TRBV4-1,ASRGGAYEQY
TRBJ2-6,TRBV7-9,ASSLRRGRWISGANVLT
TRBJ2-1,TRBV9,ASSVDPGPGQGKNEQF
TRBJ2-1,TRBV9,ASSVGGTGAIDEQF
TRBJ2-1,TRBV19,ASRLAGGPHEQF
TRBJ2-1,TRBV6-1,ASSDRSHEQF
TRBJ2-7,TRBV21-1,ASSKGGGPREQY
TRBJ1-2,TRBV28,ASRITGYYGYT
TRBJ1-1,TRBV18,ASSPPWRQLNTEAF
TRBJ1-4,TRBV2,ASSAGSTNEKLF
TRBJ2-5,TRBV27,ASSLSNYRVTQY
TRBJ2-4,TRBV23-1,ASSQSSEEWAKNIQY
TRBJ1-2,TRBV5-1,ASSPLAGHGYT
TRBJ2-3,TRBV30,AWSVLGGFTDTQY
TRBJ1-2,TRBV21-1,ASSKDRVSHYGYT
TRBJ2-1,TRBV5-1,ASSLDPLAGGGYEQF
TRBJ1-2,TRBV7-8,ASSLPSRTAGYT
TRBJ1-6,TRBV28,ASSSGLGGNSPLH